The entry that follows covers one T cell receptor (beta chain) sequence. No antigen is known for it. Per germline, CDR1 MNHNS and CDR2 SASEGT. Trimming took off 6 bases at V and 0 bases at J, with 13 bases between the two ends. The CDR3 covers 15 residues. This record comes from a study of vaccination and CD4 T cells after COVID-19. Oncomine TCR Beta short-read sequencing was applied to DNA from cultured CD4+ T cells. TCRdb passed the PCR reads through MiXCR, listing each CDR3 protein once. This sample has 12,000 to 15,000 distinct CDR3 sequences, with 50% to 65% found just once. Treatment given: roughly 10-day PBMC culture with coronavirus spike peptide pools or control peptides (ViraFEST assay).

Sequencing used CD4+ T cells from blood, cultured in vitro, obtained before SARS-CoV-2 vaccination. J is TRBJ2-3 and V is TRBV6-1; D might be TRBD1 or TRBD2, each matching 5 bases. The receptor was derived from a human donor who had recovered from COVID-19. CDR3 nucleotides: TGTGCCAGCAGCCCTAGGGGACGGAGCACAGATACGCAGTATTTT. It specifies CASSPRGRSTDTQYF.